These T cell receptor beta chains were read from a single sample in a study of regulatory T cells in long-lasting Graves disease. MiXCR, run by TCRdb on the multiplex PCR reads, gives a single entry per CDR3 protein. This sample has around 400,000 distinct CDR3 sequences, with roughly a sixth found just once. This material consisted of peripheral blood mononuclear cells (PBMCs), taken at new diagnosis, from a patient treated with antithyroid drugs. The receptors come from a female donor with Graves disease. CDR3s include the opening cysteine and the closing phenylalanine or tryptophan. A D gene is named only where the DNA matches it firmly. Only some rows state a clone size, as once, few, many or a class for expanded clones.

cdr3_aa cdr3_nt d_call v_call clone_size j_call
CASSTGDEGQPQHF TGCGCCAGCAGCACAGGGGATGAGGGTCAGCCCCAGCATTTT TRBD1 TRBV5-1 many TRBJ1-5
CASSPRLAGSTGELFF TGCGCCAGCAGCCCCCGCCTAGCGGGGTCCACCGGGGAGCTGTTTTTT TRBD2 TRBV4-1 . TRBJ2-2
CASSRTGAEGGYTF TGTGCCAGCAGCCGGACAGGGGCAGAGGGGGGCTACACCTTC TRBD1 TRBV7-9 few TRBJ1-2
CAITPDGRDTEAFF TGTGCCATCACCCCGGACGGGAGGGACACTGAAGCTTTCTTT . TRBV10-3 many TRBJ1-1
CASSQDRGQGNNEQFF TGTGCCAGCAGCCAAGACCGGGGACAGGGTAACAATGAGCAGTTCTTC TRBD1 TRBV4-2 few TRBJ2-1
CASSQFPRGPEAFF TGTGCCAGCAGCCAGTTCCCCCGAGGCCCTGAAGCTTTCTTT . TRBV3-1 many TRBJ1-1
CASSARLADSYEQYF TGTGCCAGCAGTGCCCGACTAGCGGACTCCTACGAGCAGTACTTC TRBD2 TRBV6-2/TRBV6-3 many TRBJ2-7
CASRLLAGVNADTQYF TGCGCCAGCAGACTTTTAGCGGGGGTGAATGCGGATACGCAGTATTTT TRBD2 TRBV10-2 . TRBJ2-3
CASGMGQSYSTDTQYF TGTGCCAGCGGAATGGGGCAGAGTTATAGCACAGATACGCAGTATTTT . TRBV28 many TRBJ2-3
CASSLFQGTGNRPQHF TGTGCCAGCAGCTTATTTCAAGGTACGGGCAATCGGCCCCAGCATTTT . TRBV7-2 . TRBJ1-5
CASSQDAGMSEQYF TGCGCCAGCAGCCAAGATGCAGGAATGAGCGAGCAGTACTTC . TRBV11-2 few TRBJ2-7
CASSYSIGTGATNQPQHF TGTGCCAGCAGTTACTCGATAGGGACAGGGGCCACCAATCAGCCCCAGCATTTT TRBD1 TRBV6-2/TRBV6-3 many TRBJ1-5
CASSLNWEQYF TGTGCCAGCAGTTTAAACTGGGAGCAGTACTTC . TRBV12-3/TRBV12-4 many TRBJ2-7
CASSFSGRDNSPLHF TGCGCCAGCAGCTTTTCTGGGAGAGACAATTCACCCCTCCACTTT . TRBV5-1 many TRBJ1-6
CATSRDHRTRTYNEQFF TGTGCCACCAGCAGAGATCACAGGACACGTACCTACAATGAGCAGTTCTTC . TRBV15 few TRBJ2-1
CASSQQTGVNTEAFF TGCGCCAGCAGCCAACAAACAGGGGTGAACACTGAAGCTTTCTTT TRBD1 TRBV4-1 . TRBJ1-1
CASSYSLEGAHLAKNIQYF TGTGCCAGCAGTTACTCTCTAGAGGGGGCTCATCTAGCCAAAAACATTCAGTACTTC TRBD1 TRBV6-5 many TRBJ2-4
CASSLGLLGQPNQPQHF TGTGCCAGCAGTTTAGGGCTCTTAGGACAGCCCAATCAGCCCCAGCATTTT . TRBV28 few TRBJ1-5
CASSWDSLNSGNTIYF TGTGCCAGCAGCTGGGACAGCCTGAACTCTGGAAACACCATATATTTT TRBD1 TRBV7-9 many TRBJ1-3
CASSLKAGVGYEQYF TGTGCCAGCAGCTTGAAAGCGGGAGTGGGCTACGAGCAGTACTTC TRBD2 TRBV12-3/TRBV12-4 many TRBJ2-7
CAGKRQLNTEAFF TGTGCCGGAAAAAGACAGCTGAACACTGAAGCTTTCTTT . TRBV6-1 many TRBJ1-1
CNARGLRRSGNTIYF TGCAATGCTAGAGGCTTACGCAGGTCCGGAAACACCATATATTTT . TRBV20-1 . TRBJ1-3
CASSPPGRNSYEQYF TGTGCCAGCAGCCCACCAGGACGGAACTCCTACGAGCAGTACTTC . TRBV6-2/TRBV6-3 . TRBJ2-7
CASSLGYPGYQETQYF TGTGCCAGCAGCTTAGGTTATCCGGGCTATCAAGAGACCCAGTACTTC . TRBV7-9 many TRBJ2-5
CSARDKGQGTYEQYF TGCAGTGCTAGAGATAAGGGACAGGGGACCTACGAGCAGTACTTC TRBD1 TRBV20-1 . TRBJ2-7
CASSDDRKETQYF TGTGCCAGCAGCGACGACAGAAAAGAGACCCAGTACTTC . TRBV7-9 many TRBJ2-5
CASVSGTGGNQPQHF TGTGCTAGTGTGTCCGGGACAGGGGGCAATCAGCCCCAGCATTTT TRBD1 TRBV12-5 many TRBJ1-5
CSVEPQLDTQYF TGCAGCGTTGAACCTCAATTAGATACGCAGTATTTT . TRBV29-1 . TRBJ2-3
CASSLGQGRGDTEAFF TGCGCCAGCAGCTTGGGACAGGGACGGGGCGACACTGAAGCTTTCTTT TRBD1 TRBV5-1 . TRBJ1-1
CSAEAGTGGYNEQFF TGCAGTGCTGAGGCCGGGACTGGCGGTTACAATGAGCAGTTCTTC . TRBV20-1 many TRBJ2-1
CASRAGGEEKLFF TGTGCCAGCAGGGCAGGAGGCGAGGAAAAACTGTTTTTT . TRBV12-3/TRBV12-4 . TRBJ1-4
CASSAQGVPEKLFF TGTGCCAGCAGTGCCCAGGGCGTCCCTGAAAAACTGTTTTTT . TRBV2 many TRBJ1-4
CASSYSGKHIGQAGANVLTF TGTGCCAGCAGTTACTCAGGGAAACATATCGGTCAGGCTGGGGCCAACGTCCTGACTTTC . TRBV6-2/TRBV6-3 few TRBJ2-6
CASGYRELGGELFF TGTGCTAGTGGTTATAGGGAGCTTGGCGGGGAGCTGTTTTTT . TRBV12-5 many TRBJ2-2
CASSLFRGRGNQPQHF TGCGCCAGCAGCTTGTTCAGGGGCCGCGGCAATCAGCCCCAGCATTTT . TRBV5-1 many TRBJ1-5
CASSFQVFSYNEQFF TGTGCCAGCAGCTTTCAGGTCTTCTCCTACAATGAGCAGTTCTTC . TRBV5-6 . TRBJ2-1
CASSYSAERSPLHF TGTGCCAGCAGTTACTCGGCAGAGCGTTCACCCCTCCACTTT . TRBV6-5 many TRBJ1-6
CASSFGTGDTGELFF TGTGCCAGCAGTTTCGGGACAGGGGACACCGGGGAGCTGTTTTTT TRBD1 TRBV12-3/TRBV12-4 many TRBJ2-2
CTVRVNTEAFF TGCACGGTGAGGGTGAACACTGAAGCTTTCTTT . TRBV20-1 many TRBJ1-1
CASSLEQGEETQYF TGCGCCAGCAGCTTGGAACAGGGGGAAGAGACCCAGTACTTC TRBD1 TRBV5-1 . TRBJ2-5
CASSQFKLGGYTF TGCGCCAGCAGCCAATTTAAGCTGGGTGGCTACACCTTC . TRBV4-3 few TRBJ1-2
CASSARDRTTEAFF TGTGCCAGCAGCGCCCGGGACAGGACCACTGAAGCTTTCTTT TRBD1 TRBV9 . TRBJ1-1
CSARWDRNTEAFF TGCAGTGCTAGATGGGACAGGAACACTGAAGCTTTCTTT TRBD1 TRBV20-1 many TRBJ1-1
CASSFRGARQETQYF TGTGCCAGCAGTTTCCGGGGGGCCCGGCAAGAGACCCAGTACTTC . TRBV27 many TRBJ2-5
CSARVLGRGYSNQPQHF TGCAGTGCTAGAGTGTTGGGGAGGGGCTATAGCAATCAGCCCCAGCATTTT . TRBV20-1 many TRBJ1-5
CASSPTVHTQYF TGTGCCAGCAGCCCAACGGTCCATACGCAGTATTTT . TRBV7-9 many TRBJ2-3
CASSFTGTEYYEQYF TGTGCCAGCAGTTTTACCGGGACGGAGTACTACGAGCAGTACTTC . TRBV27 . TRBJ2-7
CSARVGNTEAFF TGCAGTGCTAGAGTGGGGAACACTGAAGCTTTCTTT . TRBV20-1 many TRBJ1-1
CSVDLGGGTEAFF TGCAGCGTTGATTTGGGGGGAGGCACTGAAGCTTTCTTT . TRBV29-1 . TRBJ1-1
CASSPNGRLGSYEQYF TGTGCCAGCAGTCCGAACGGACGACTGGGCTCCTACGAGCAGTACTTC . TRBV27 . TRBJ2-7
CACRGSYEQYF TGTGCCTGTCGAGGATCCTACGAGCAGTACTTC . TRBV30 many TRBJ2-7